A single sample gave rise to the 25 T cell receptor beta chains below, sequenced in a study of T cell responses to AZD1222 COVID-19 vaccine. Profiled with immunoSEQ multiplex PCR; TCRdb holds only in-frame clones, not every one. The profile covers some 150,000 clones, with over 90% appearing a single time and around 3.3% taken by the ten largest. The specimen was peripheral blood, collected 28 days after the second AZD1222 dose. The receptors come from an adult who received the AZD1222 COVID-19 vaccine.

The V call is TRBV10-2, the J call TRBJ2-4; D not resolved. Trimming took 3 bases from V and 11 from J, leaving 20 bases between them. CDR1 and CDR2 (germline): WSHSY, SAAADI. The CDR3 is made up of 15 amino acids. CDR3 nucleotide sequence: TGCGCCAGCAGTGACCCTGGGCACATAGAGTTCGTTCAGTACTTC. It translates to CASSDPGHIEFVQYF.

V usage is TRBV6-6 and J usage is TRBJ2-7; no clear D gene. The length of the CDR3 is 12 residues. Deletions cut 7 bases from V and 4 bases from J, with 11 bases between. Germline CDR1 and CDR2: MNHNY and SVGAGI (reference sequence). Written as DNA, the CDR3 is TGTGCCAGCACCGACATAGTATACGAGCAGTACTTC. Its protein is CASTDIVYEQYF.

V gene TRBV15 combines with J gene TRBJ1-5, with 7 bases fitting TRBD1. CDR1 is LNHNV and CDR2 is YYDKDF in the germline V gene (reference sequence). V lost 5 bases to trimming and J lost 1 base; unmatched junction nucleotides: 8. The CDR3 length is 16 residues. The CDR3 loop reads CATSENRGHSNQPQHF. For the CDR3, the DNA is TGTGCCACCAGCGAAAACAGGGGCCACAGCAATCAGCCCCAGCATTTT.

The genes are TRBV6-5 and TRBJ2-1; TRBD1 might be the D (5 bases). Germline CDR1 and CDR2: MNHEY and SVGAGI. The CDR3 is made up of 16 amino acids. V was shortened by 0 bases and J by 4 bases, with 13 bases between the two germline ends. The CDR3 protein is CASSYSKAGYYNEQFF. The CDR3 region has the DNA TGTGCCAGCAGTTACTCTAAGGCAGGGTATTACAATGAGCAGTTCTTC.

The chain recombines TRBV11-2 with TRBJ2-7; 7 nucleotides agree with TRBD2. The CDR3 extends over 10 amino acids. From germline, CDR1 is SGHAT and CDR2 FQNNGV. The ends lost 8 bases at V and 5 bases at J; junction bases unmatched: 0. CDR3 loop: CASGGDEQYF. The CDR3 DNA is TGTGCCAGCGGGGGGGACGAGCAGTACTTC.

This clone was recorded only once. The gene calls are TRBV4-1 and TRBJ1-2, with D perhaps matching TRBD1 (6 bases). The V and J ends lost 1 base and 4 bases respectively, with 10 bases between them. The CDR3 sequence is 14 residues long. Germline assignment: CDR1 MGHRA and CDR2 YSYEKL. The chain's CDR3 is CASSQGDRLYGYTF. The CDR3 region has the DNA TGCGCCAGCAGCCAAGGCGACAGGCTCTATGGCTACACCTTC.

V gene TRBV14 combines with J gene TRBJ2-6, with 9 bases lining up with TRBD1. With 3 bases clipped from V and 1 base from J, the junction kept 7 bases outside the gene matches. The length of the CDR3 is 18 residues. The germline V gene encodes CDR1 SGHDN and CDR2 FVKESK. The CDR3 loop is CASSHLRDRDSGANVLTF. The CDR3 DNA reads as TGTGCCAGCAGCCATCTACGGGACAGGGATTCTGGGGCCAACGTCCTGACTTTC.

The CDR3 spells CARSTLRAVGETQYF. In DNA, the CDR3 is TGTGCCAGAAGCACTTTAAGGGCCGTCGGGGAGACCCAGTACTTC. The chain recombines TRBV5-3 with TRBJ2-5; unclear D gene. TRBV5-3 is an open reading frame whose function is uncertain. The CDR3 covers 15 residues. Between the trimmed V and J ends, which lost 4 bases and 5 bases, there was a span of 18 bases.

The chain combines TRBV9 with TRBJ1-1; D is unclear. V was trimmed by 0 bases and J by 4 bases, leaving 7 bases between them. This CDR3 contains 13 residues. Germline values: CDR1 SGDLS, CDR2 YYNGEE. The CDR3 coding sequence is TGTGCCAGCAGCGTAGTGGGTGCCACTGAAGCTTTCTTT. It translates to CASSVVGATEAFF.

The CDR3 here is CASSQEGGINQPQHF. The CDR3 DNA sequence: TGTGCCAGCAGCCAAGAAGGGGGTATCAATCAGCCCCAGCATTTT. V is TRBV3-1 (or the pseudogene TRBV3-2) and J is TRBJ1-5; possible D gene TRBD1, 6 bases. V was trimmed by 0 bases and J by 3 bases, leaving 9 bases between them. Germline CDR1 and CDR2: LGHDT and YNNKEL (reference sequence). The CDR3 loop spans 15 amino acids.

The rearrangement links TRBV27 to TRBJ1-1, with D maybe TRBD1 (5 bases). The CDR3 covers 13 residues. From germline, CDR1 is MNHEY and CDR2 SMNVEV (reference sequence). V dropped 5 bases and J dropped 9 bases, with 16 bases sitting between them. Here the CDR3 reads CASSLGGGAKAFF. CDR3 nucleotides: TGTGCCAGCAGTCTGGGGGGGGGAGCGAAAGCTTTCTTT.

Points on this clone: The same CDR3 also results from other DNA sequences found in this sample. CDR3 DNA sequence: TGTGCCAGCAGCAGCACAGATACGCAGTATTTT. Translation gives CASSSTDTQYF. The chain joins TRBV12-3 or TRBV12-4 to TRBJ2-3, with D unclear. Trimming removed 6 bases at V and 0 bases at J, with 1 base between. The CDR3 totals 11 residues.

The CDR3 region has the DNA TGTGCCAGTAGTTTACAGGGGGCTAACTATGGCTACACCTTC. Amino acids: CASSLQGANYGYTF. The V gene is TRBV19, the J gene TRBJ1-2; 8 nucleotides match TRBD1. V trimming: 5 bases; J trimming: 0 bases; junction bases outside the gene matches: 2. The CDR3 loop spans 14 amino acids. In germline, CDR1 is LNHDA, CDR2 SQIVND (reference sequence).

This clone was detected only once. The chain combines TRBV28 with TRBJ2-7; 8 nucleotides align to TRBD1. J gave up 3 bases and V 11 bases, and 12 bases lay outside the gene matches. CDR1 MDHEN and CDR2 SYDVKM come from the germline V gene. The length of the CDR3 is 14 residues. The CDR3 here is CAAGRQGQYYEQYF. CDR3 sequence (DNA): TGTGCCGCTGGACGACAGGGGCAATACTACGAGCAGTACTTC.

This chain joins TRBV10-2 and TRBJ1-5; weak D call: TRBD1 (6 bases). Germline lookup yields CDR1 WSHSY and CDR2 SAAADI. The V end lost 0 bases, the J end lost 6 bases, and 9 bases lay between the germline ends. The CDR3 has 14 amino acids. CDR3 in amino acids: CASSESGGGQPQHF. The CDR3 bases are TGCGCCAGCAGTGAGTCAGGGGGTGGTCAGCCCCAGCATTTT.

This clone was seen just once. This chain uses TRBV10-3 with TRBJ1-2; D is unresolved. The CDR3 runs 14 residues. The V end lost 8 bases, the J end lost 4 bases, and 17 bases lay between the germline ends. Germline V CDR1 and CDR2: ENHRY, SYGVKD. In nucleotides, the CDR3 is TGTGCCATCCGGCCCGGGGATCCGAGCTATGGCTACACCTTC. Protein: CAIRPGDPSYGYTF.

V gene TRBV4-1 combines with J gene TRBJ1-6; D gene ambiguous. Trimming removed 1 base from V and 4 bases from J, with 8 bases in between. The CDR3 has 15 amino acids. Germline V gives CDR1 MGHRA, CDR2 YSYEKL. In nucleotides, the CDR3 is TGCGCCAGCAGCCAAGTCAGGTCATATAATTCACCCCTCCACTTT. This encodes CASSQVRSYNSPLHF.

J is TRBJ1-1 and V is TRBV7-9; tentative D call: TRBD1 (5 bases). CDR3 length: 15 amino acids. Germline-derived CDR1 and CDR2 are SEHNR and FQNEAQ (reference sequence). Between the trimmed V and J ends, which lost 5 bases and 0 bases, there was a span of 13 bases. This CDR3 is CASSPQGRMNTEAFF. CDR3 nucleotide sequence: TGTGCCAGCAGCCCGCAGGGACGGATGAACACTGAAGCTTTCTTT.

The sample holds a few counts of this clone. The chain links TRBV12-5 to TRBJ1-2; 10 bases are a match to TRBD1. CDR3 length: 14 residues. V was clipped by 2 bases and J by 8 bases; unmatched bases: 5. Germline lookup yields CDR1 LGHNT and CDR2 FRNRAP. CDR3 coding DNA: TGTGCTAGTGGTTTGCCGACAGGGGGCGGAGGCTACACCTTC. It encodes CASGLPTGGGGYTF.

DNA for the CDR3: TGTGCCAGCAGATTCCGGCTCCTCAATCAGCCCCAGCATTTT. This gives the protein CASRFRLLNQPQHF. The chain couples TRBV2 to TRBJ1-5; D gene ambiguous. Germline V gene data show CDR1 as SNHLY and CDR2 as FYNNEI. V gave up 6 bases and J gave up 3 bases, with 12 bases separating them. The CDR3 length is 14 residues.

J is TRBJ1-2 and V is TRBV3-1 (or the pseudogene TRBV3-2); D gene unclear. From germline, CDR1 is LGHDT and CDR2 YNNKEL (reference sequence). V lost 3 bases and J 1 base, leaving 6 bases between the germline ends. CDR3 length: 13 amino acids. The CDR3 bases are TGTGCCAGCAGCCAGGAACTTAACTATGGCTACACCTTC. Its translation is CASSQELNYGYTF.

The chain joins TRBV28 to TRBJ2-7; perhaps TRBD1 as D (5 bases). CDR3 length: 13 residues. The V gene lost 5 bases and the J gene lost 3 bases, with 11 bases spanning the gap. Germline lookup yields CDR1 MDHEN and CDR2 SYDVKM. The chain's CDR3 is CASSERQNYEQYF. In nucleotides, the CDR3 is TGTGCCAGCAGTGAAAGACAGAACTACGAGCAGTACTTC.

This chain links TRBV2 with TRBJ1-1; D not certain. The CDR3 runs 14 residues. CDR1 and CDR2 from the germline V gene are SNHLY and FYNNEI. The V end was cut by 4 bases, the J end by 4 bases, with 13 bases between. This CDR3 reads CASSVFRQVTEAFF. CDR3 in DNA: TGTGCCAGCAGTGTATTTCGTCAGGTCACTGAAGCTTTCTTT.

The chain uses TRBV18 and TRBJ1-1; 7 bases line up with TRBD1. Germline-derived CDR1 and CDR2 are KGHSH and LQKENI. V gave up 1 base and J gave up 4 bases; unmatched junction bases: 9. The CDR3 covers 16 residues. Here the CDR3 DNA reads TGTGCCAGCTCACCACGGATACAGGGGAAAAGCACTGAAGCTTTCTTT. It is translated as CASSPRIQGKSTEAFF.

The chain has TRBV24-1 and TRBJ2-1, with no clear D. The germline V and J ends were trimmed by 5 bases and 4 bases, with 17 bases remaining between them. Germline lookup yields CDR1 KGHDR and CDR2 SFDVKD. The CDR3 sequence is 16 residues long. The CDR3 nucleotides read TGTGCCACCAGTGCCCCTGGTACAGCCCGTTACAATGAGCAGTTCTTC. Translated, it gives CATSAPGTARYNEQFF.